This T cell receptor beta chain was sequenced in a study of blood T cell repertoires in COVID-19. Study overall: Samples representing acute and convalescent COVID-19 were sourced from the United States, Italy and Spain.

The CDR3 sequence is 13 residues long. V was clipped by 1 base and J by 6 bases, with 10 bases between them. The germline CDR1 and CDR2 sequences are SGHTA and FQGNSA. Profiling relied on immunoSEQ multiplex PCR, and the TCRdb table lists in-frame clones only, not all of them. The table shows around 190,000 clones, with approximately 82% occurring only once. Material: peripheral blood. The clonotype originates from a human donor in a cohort sampled during active COVID-19. The V gene is TRBV7-2, the J gene TRBJ2-7; D gene uncertain. CDR3 DNA sequence: TGTGCCAGCAGCTTAGTGTCTAGTCGCGAGCAGTACTTC. Translated, it gives CASSLVSSREQYF.